Following are 2 T cell receptor beta chains from one sample sequenced in a study of shared clonotypes between healthy human individuals. Assay: immunoSEQ multiplex PCR; the TCRdb copy retains only in-frame clones and omits some. The repertoire holds under 600,000 clones, just over 75% seen once, with about 11% in the top ten. Sequencing input: PBMCs. The receptors derive from a woman aged 40 to 50 in good health. Some clones in this sample may be carry-over from other donors' samples.

The rearrangement uses TRBV7-2 and TRBJ1-1; D call uncertain. The V and J ends lost 5 bases and 10 bases respectively, with 17 bases between them. CDR1 and CDR2 (germline): SGHTA, FQGNSA. CDR3 length: 13 amino acids. CDR3 sequence (DNA): TGTGCCAGCAGCCTACCCGGCCCGCCAGGAGCTTTCTTT. This sequence encodes CASSLPGPPGAFF. Full variable domain (missing parts from reference TRBV7-2 and TRBJ1-1): GAGVSQSPSNKVTEKGKDVELRCDPISGHTALYWYRQSLGQGLEFLIYFQGNSAPDKSGLPSDRFSAERTGGSVSTLTIQRTQQEDSAVYLCASSLPGPPGAFFGQGTRLTVV.

This chain connects TRBV30 to TRBJ1-3, with D unresolved. Germline assignment: CDR1 GTSNPN and CDR2 SVGIG (reference sequence). The V and J ends lost 8 bases and 0 bases respectively, with 8 bases between them. There are 12 residues in the CDR3. The CDR3 sequence is CALDNSGNTIYF. The CDR3, as DNA: TGTGCCCTAGACAACTCTGGAAACACCATATATTTT.